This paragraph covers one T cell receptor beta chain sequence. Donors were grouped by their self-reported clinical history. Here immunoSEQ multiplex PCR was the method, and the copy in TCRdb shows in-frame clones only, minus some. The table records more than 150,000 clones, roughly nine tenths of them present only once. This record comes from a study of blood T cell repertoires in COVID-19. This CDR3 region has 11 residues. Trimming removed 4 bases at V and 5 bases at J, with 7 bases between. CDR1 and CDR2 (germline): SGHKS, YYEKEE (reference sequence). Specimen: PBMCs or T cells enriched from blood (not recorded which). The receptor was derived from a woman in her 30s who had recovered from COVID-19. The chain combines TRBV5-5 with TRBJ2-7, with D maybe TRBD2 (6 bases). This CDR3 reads CASSQRDEQYF. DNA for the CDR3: TGTGCCAGCAGCCAGCGGGACGAGCAGTACTTC.